The source of this T cell receptor (beta chain) is a study of shared clonotypes between healthy human individuals. The ends were cut back, 9 bases at V and 4 bases at J, with 9 bases in the middle. The CDR3 is 11 amino acids. Germline lookup yields CDR1 MNHEY and CDR2 SVGAGI. Libraries were prepared by immunoSEQ multiplex PCR; TCRdb keeps only in-frame clonotypes and omits some of them. The sample yields more than 400,000 clones, roughly 95% seen once. This receptor was identified in a woman aged 30 to 39 in good health. The sequenced sample consisted of naive CD4+ T cells sorted from blood. Subset given: CD45RA+ positively selected. This chain uses TRBV6-5 with TRBJ1-2; D gene ambiguous. CDR3 loop: CARGSTYGYTF. CDR3 bases: TGTGCCAGGGGCAGTACCTATGGCTACACCTTC.